This T cell receptor beta chain came from a study of shared clonotypes between healthy human individuals. Looked up from germline, CDR1 is SGHRS and CDR2 is YFSETQ. The CDR3 is 12 amino acids. Findings of the study overall: Though the depth was large, rarefaction showed that sorted-subset sequencing was incomplete. Non-shared clonotypes showed lower generation probabilities than clonotypes common to all four donors.

The method was immunoSEQ multiplex PCR; TCRdb's version includes in-frame clones alone and lacks a portion of them. Found here are under 2.5 million clones, 85% to 95% of them singletons; the top ten hold 0.37%. Points on this clone: Its target is not known. Relative to the germline gene, one junction end is altered; a read error may explain this.

The clonotype was recovered from a man between 18 and 35 years old in good health. Some clones in this sample may be carry-over from other donors' samples. The rearrangement links TRBV5-1 to TRBJ2-1; D possibly matches TRBD1 or TRBD2 (5 bases each). Sample: naive CD4+ T cells from PBMCs. The sample's subset: CD45RA+ positively selected. CDR3 bases: TGCGCCAGCAGCCCCCCCGGGACCGGTCTCATCTTC. Translation: CASSPPGTGLIF.